The 16 T cell receptor beta chains below come from one sample, sequenced in a study of CD8+ T cells in alopecia areata. RNA was isolated and reverse transcribed to cDNA, the sequencing template. Measured with immunoSEQ multiplex PCR; TCRdb has only the in-frame clones, and not every one. The table has hundreds of thousands of clones, around 62% seen once. The material was CD4+ T cells sorted from blood, obtained at week 0. These receptors came from a human donor with alopecia areata.

CDR3: CASSLFPHDTEAFF. The CDR3 bases are TGTGCCAGCAGTTTATTCCCGCACGACACTGAAGCTTTCTTT. The rearrangement links TRBV6-5 to TRBJ1-1; D call uncertain. CDR1 and CDR2 from the germline V gene are MNHEY and SVGAGI. The ends were cut back, 4 bases at V and 3 bases at J, with 12 bases in the middle. This CDR3 region has 14 residues.

The chain combines TRBV5-1 with TRBJ2-3, with a tentative D call TRBD2 (6 bases). Germline assignment: CDR1 SGHRS and CDR2 YFSETQ. Trimming removed 2 bases at V and 1 base at J, with 17 bases between. This CDR3 has 17 amino acids. The CDR3 region is CASSFILRDTGTDTQYF. CDR3 coding DNA: TGCGCCAGCAGCTTTATCTTGCGGGATACCGGCACAGATACGCAGTATTTT. Based on the CDR3 plus reference TRBV5-1 and TRBJ2-3, the full variable domain is KAGVTQTPRYLIKTRGQQVTLSCSPISGHRSVSWYQQTPGQGLQFLFEYFSETQRNKGNFPGRFSGRQFSNSRSEMNVSTLELGDSALYLCASSFILRDTGTDTQYFGPGTRLTVL.

In this sample, this clone turned up a few times. The chain links TRBV11-2 to TRBJ1-6, with 7 positions matching TRBD1. Germline V gives CDR1 SGHAT, CDR2 FQNNGV. This CDR3 comprises 15 residues. V dropped 5 bases and J dropped 5; count of bases not matched to a gene: 6. CDR3 amino acids: CASSPADRNNSPLHF. The DNA of the CDR3 is TGTGCCAGCAGCCCAGCGGACAGGAATAATTCACCCCTCCACTTT.

This chain uses TRBV29-1 with TRBJ2-1; D gene unclear. Germline V gene lookup returns CDR1 SQVTM and CDR2 ANQGSEA. The CDR3 spans 13 residues. CDR3 nucleotides: TGCAGTGAGAGACCGAGCTCCTACAATGAGCAGTTCTTC. Encoded protein: CSERPSSYNEQFF.

This chain uses TRBV27 with TRBJ2-1; D is possibly TRBD1 or TRBD2 (6 bases each). V shed 0 bases and J shed 3 bases, with 15 bases lying between them. Per the germline V gene, CDR1 is MNHEY and CDR2 is SMNVEV (reference sequence). The CDR3 length is 17 residues. The CDR3 coding sequence is TGTGCCAGCAGTTTATCGGTTAGGGGGGTAGTCTACAATGAGCAGTTCTTC. This sequence encodes CASSLSVRGVVYNEQFF.

V usage is TRBV5-1 and J usage is TRBJ2-7; 10 bases are a match to TRBD1. The germline V gene encodes CDR1 SGHRS and CDR2 YFSETQ. The trim removed 4 bases at V and 3 bases at J, leaving 4 bases unmatched. The CDR3 consists of 14 residues. CDR3 region: CASSQGQGLYEQYF. The CDR3 DNA reads as TGCGCCAGCAGCCAGGGACAGGGGCTCTACGAGCAGTACTTC. Using reference TRBV5-1 and TRBJ2-7 for the parts outside the CDR3, the full variable domain is KAGVTQTPRYLIKTRGQQVTLSCSPISGHRSVSWYQQTPGQGLQFLFEYFSETQRNKGNFPGRFSGRQFSNSRSEMNVSTLELGDSALYLCASSQGQGLYEQYFGPGTRLTVT.

In regard to this clone: A much larger clonotype is one base distant, so this may be a read error. V gene TRBV4-1 combines with J gene TRBJ2-1; the D call may be TRBD1 or TRBD2 (6 bases each). The germline V and J ends were trimmed by 1 base and 4 bases, with 14 bases remaining between them. Germline CDR1 MGHRA, CDR2 YSYEKL. The CDR3 consists of 16 residues. As DNA, the CDR3 is TGCGCCAGCAGCCAAGTAGCCGGGGGCGCGTACAATGAGCAGTTCTTC. As protein: CASSQVAGGAYNEQFF.

This clone has just one count. This rearrangement joins TRBV6-5 to TRBJ2-4, with D unclear. The CDR3 covers 15 residues. CDR1 is MNHEY, CDR2 SVGAGI, per germline. Trimming took 6 bases from V and 1 from J, leaving 13 bases between them. The CDR3 protein is CASRLSRSAKNIQYF. CDR3 bases: TGTGCCAGCAGACTCTCTCGGTCGGCCAAAAACATTCAGTACTTC.

The rearrangement joins TRBV9 to TRBJ2-7; 7 bases agree with TRBD2. V shed 0 bases, J shed 6 bases, and the junction held 6 bases outside the gene matches. The CDR3 runs to 14 residues. CDR1 is SGDLS and CDR2 is YYNGEE in the germline V gene. CDR3 region: CASSVVSGGSEQYF. CDR3 nucleotide sequence: TGTGCCAGCAGCGTAGTCTCGGGGGGATCCGAGCAGTACTTC.

The chain recombines TRBV7-2 with TRBJ2-1; 10 positions match TRBD2. Germline values: CDR1 SGHTA, CDR2 FQGNSA. Losses at the gene ends were 6 bases for V and 8 bases for J; bases not matched to a gene: 10. The CDR3 consists of 15 residues. The CDR3 sequence is CASRRELAGMYEQFF. The CDR3 region has the DNA TGTGCCAGCAGGCGTGAACTAGCGGGGATGTATGAGCAGTTCTTC.

This clone was observed a handful of times. This chain uses TRBV27 with TRBJ1-4, with a tentative D call TRBD1 (6 bases). Trimming took off 7 bases at V and 3 bases at J, with 12 bases between the two ends. The V gene's germline CDR1 is MNHEY and CDR2 SMNVEV (reference sequence). The CDR3 sequence is 14 residues long. The CDR3 DNA reads TGTGCCAGCAAGAGGACAGAAGCTAATGAAAAACTGTTTTTT. Its protein product is CASKRTEANEKLFF.

This chain connects TRBV30 to TRBJ1-1; D gene ambiguous. Germline CDR1 is GTSNPN and CDR2 is SVGIG (reference sequence). The CDR3 sequence is 13 residues long. V was trimmed by 2 bases and J by 0 bases, leaving 7 bases between them. The CDR3: CAWSFVLNTEAFF. CDR3 DNA sequence: TGTGCCTGGAGTTTCGTTCTGAACACTGAAGCTTTCTTT.

This clone has only a few counts. The chain links TRBV30 to TRBJ1-1; 7 bases agree with TRBD1. The CDR3 runs to 13 residues. After removal of 2 bases from V and 4 bases from J, the junction contained 4 bases not matched to a gene. Looked up from germline, CDR1 is GTSNPN and CDR2 is SVGIG (reference sequence). The CDR3 DNA reads TGTGCCTGGAGTTACCAGGGGGGCACTGAAGCTTTCTTT. Translated: CAWSYQGGTEAFF.

The chain carries TRBV7-8 and TRBJ1-5, with D perhaps matching TRBD1 (5 bases). Trimming took off 5 bases at V and 4 bases at J, with 18 bases between the two ends. Per germline, CDR1 SGHVS and CDR2 FQNEAQ. The CDR3 extends over 16 amino acids. The CDR3 sequence is CASSEGASKGNQPQHF. In nucleotides, the CDR3 is TGTGCCAGCAGCGAAGGGGCCTCAAAGGGAAATCAGCCCCAGCATTTT.

A few counts support this clone. The chain links TRBV9 to TRBJ2-7; D possibly corresponds to TRBD1 (6 bases). Per germline, CDR1 SGDLS and CDR2 YYNGEE. This CDR3 has 13 residues. Trimming took off 4 bases at V and 6 bases at J, with 14 bases between the two ends. In nucleotides, the CDR3 is TGTGCCAGCAGCCCTCACAGGGATAGCGAGCAGTACTTC. Encoded protein: CASSPHRDSEQYF.

This clone occurred once. V is TRBV6-1 and J is TRBJ1-2, with D maybe TRBD1 (6 bases). CDR3 size: 16 residues. Deletions cut 1 base from V and 2 bases from J, with 14 bases between. CDR1 and CDR2 from the germline V gene are MNHNS and SASEGT. Here the CDR3 reads CASSEGFGTQNYGYTF. CDR3 nucleotides: TGTGCCAGCAGTGAAGGGTTCGGGACACAAAACTATGGCTACACCTTC.